The next 19 T cell receptor beta chains were all read from a single sample in a study of shared clonotypes between healthy human individuals. Libraries were prepared by immunoSEQ multiplex PCR; TCRdb keeps only in-frame clonotypes and omits some of them. The sample lists about 1.1 million clones, around 82% seen once, with 0.61% in the top ten. The sample taken for sequencing was memory CD4+ T cells from PBMCs. The subset is: CD45RA-negative fraction. The receptors shown here come from a man aged 18 to 30 in good health. Some clones in this sample may be carry-over from other donors' samples.

The table lists this clone with a few counts. The chain couples TRBV9 to TRBJ1-2; unclear D gene. The CDR3 contains 12 residues. V was pared by 3 bases and J by 14 bases, with 17 bases between. Germline V gene data show CDR1 as SGDLS and CDR2 as YYNGEE. The CDR3, as DNA: TGTGCCAGCAGCGCATCCGGGTTCCCGACGACCTTC. Translated, it gives CASSASGFPTTF.

The J gene is TRBJ2-3, the V gene TRBV7-2; a possible D gene is TRBD1 (5 bases). Germline-derived CDR1 and CDR2 are SGHTA and FQGNSA. V lost 5 bases and J lost 7, with 13 bases in between. The CDR3 totals 13 residues. DNA for the CDR3: TGTGCCAGCAGCCCGCCAGGGTGGAATACGCAGTATTTT. Its protein product is CASSPPGWNTQYF.

The V gene is TRBV14, the J gene TRBJ2-5, with 7 bases identical to TRBD1. Trimming took 4 bases from V and 1 from J; bases not matched to a gene: 3. There are 14 residues in the CDR3. Germline CDR1 reads SGHDN; CDR2 reads FVKESK. CDR3: CASSRGQIQETQYF. DNA for the CDR3: TGTGCCAGCAGCCGGGGACAGATCCAAGAGACCCAGTACTTC.

The chain employs TRBV4-1 and TRBJ1-4; a possible D gene is TRBD1 (6 bases). The CDR3 runs 16 residues. V shed 4 bases and J shed 7 bases, with 19 bases lying between them. The V gene's germline CDR1 is MGHRA and CDR2 YSYEKL. For the CDR3, the DNA is TGCGCCAGCAGCCGCGCCGGGGGGCTGTTGACTGAAAAACTGTTTTTT. This gives the protein CASSRAGGLLTEKLFF.

CDR3 amino acids: CASSQEVGTGELFF. CDR3 bases: TGCGCCAGCAGCCAAGAAGTGGGAACCGGGGAGCTGTTTTTT. The genes are TRBV4-1 and TRBJ2-2; no reliable D call. There are 14 residues in the CDR3. From germline, CDR1 is MGHRA and CDR2 YSYEKL. V gave up 0 bases and J gave up 5 bases, with 7 bases separating them.

This chain joins TRBV6-4 and TRBJ2-5, with D possibly TRBD2 on 7 matching bases. The germline V gene has CDR1 MRHNA and CDR2 SNTAGT. V dropped 7 bases and J dropped 2 bases, with 17 bases sitting between them. The CDR3 spans 15 residues. CDR3 coding DNA: TGTGCCAGCATGGGGGCGGGAGACGGGCAAGAGACCCAGTACTTC. Translating gives CASMGAGDGQETQYF.

Remarks on this clone: At the DNA level, this CDR3 is encoded by other sequences in the same sample as well. The chain joins TRBV5-1 to TRBJ1-3; TRBD1 might be the D (6 bases). The CDR3 is 14 amino acids. Trimming cost V 1 base and J 3 bases, with 8 bases left between them. CDR1 and CDR2 from the germline V gene are SGHRS and YFSETQ. The CDR3 is CASSLTGSGNTIYF. CDR3 DNA sequence: TGCGCCAGCAGCTTGACAGGGAGTGGAAACACCATATATTTT.

This sequence joins TRBV2 and TRBJ2-7; a weak D match, TRBD2 (5 bases). CDR3 length: 12 residues. The V end was cut by 1 base, the J end by 6 bases, with 7 bases between. Germline V lookup: CDR1 SNHLY, CDR2 FYNNEI. This CDR3 reads CASSEVGLEQYF. The CDR3 DNA reads TGTGCCAGCAGTGAAGTAGGACTCGAGCAGTACTTC. The full variable domain, completed using reference TRBV2 and TRBJ2-7, is EPEVTQTPSHQVTQMGQEVILRCVPISNHLYFYWYRQILGQKVEFLVSFYNNEISEKSEIFDDQFSVERPDGSNFTLKIRSTKLEDSAMYFCASSEVGLEQYFGPGTRLTVT.

V is TRBV29-1 and J is TRBJ2-5; 8 bases align to TRBD1. The CDR3 extends over 15 amino acids. V dropped 4 bases and J dropped 1; count of bases not matched to a gene: 8. CDR1 is SQVTM and CDR2 is ANQGSEA in the germline V gene. The CDR3 nucleotides are TGCAGCGTTGGACCGGGACAGGCCCTCCAAGAGACCCAGTACTTC. This translates into CSVGPGQALQETQYF.

The CDR3 bases are TGCGCCAGCAGTTGGGGCGGGGCAGATACGCAGTATTTT. Amino acid sequence: CASSWGGADTQYF. The gene calls are TRBV5-1 and TRBJ2-3, with a weak D call TRBD2 (6 bases). V lost 5 bases and J lost 4, with 11 bases in between. The CDR3 has 13 residues. Looked up from germline, CDR1 is SGHRS and CDR2 is YFSETQ.

This sequence joins TRBV4-2 and TRBJ1-1; the D gene is possibly TRBD1 (6 bases). This CDR3 region has 14 residues. Trimming stripped 3 bases from V and 4 bases from J, with 12 bases between. Germline CDR1 and CDR2: LGHNA and YNFKEQ. The CDR3 protein is CASSQPRGITEAFF. CDR3 DNA sequence: TGTGCCAGCAGCCAGCCGAGGGGGATCACTGAAGCTTTCTTT.

The chain uses TRBV6-1 and TRBJ2-1; no reliable D call. Deletions cut 9 bases from V and 8 bases from J, with 17 bases between. The germline V gene encodes CDR1 MNHNS and CDR2 SASEGT. CDR3 length: 13 amino acids. The CDR3 reads CASSDPARDEQFF. The CDR3 DNA is TGTGCCAGTTCCGACCCAGCTCGGGATGAGCAGTTCTTC.

This rearrangement joins TRBV9 to TRBJ2-2, with 8 nucleotides matching TRBD2. Germline V gene sequence: CDR1 SGDLS, CDR2 YYNGEE. The CDR3 has 15 amino acids. J lost 4 bases, V lost 0 bases, and 2 bases had no gene match. The CDR3 reads CASSVGLAPTGELFF. The CDR3 DNA reads as TGTGCCAGCAGCGTAGGACTAGCGCCCACCGGGGAGCTGTTTTTT.

The J gene is TRBJ1-1, the V gene TRBV18; possible D gene TRBD1, 6 bases. The ends were cut back, 3 bases at V and 3 bases at J, with 14 bases in the middle. Germline CDR1 KGHSH, CDR2 LQKENI. This CDR3 has 15 residues. The CDR3 region has the DNA TGTGCCAGCTCACCCGTGTGGGGGGCTGACACTGAAGCTTTCTTT. It specifies CASSPVWGADTEAFF. Together with reference TRBV18 and TRBJ1-1, the CDR3 gives the full variable domain: NAGVMQNPRHLVRRRGQEARLRCSPMKGHSHVYWYRQLPEEGLKFMVYLQKENIIDESGMPKERFSAEFPKEGPSILRIQQVVRGDSAAYFCASSPVWGADTEAFFGQGTRLTVV.

The chain carries TRBV7-9 and TRBJ2-1; 7 bases map to TRBD1. Germline V gene lookup returns CDR1 SEHNR and CDR2 FQNEAQ (reference sequence). The CDR3 has 15 residues. Trimming removed 5 bases from V and 6 bases from J; junction bases left unmatched: 10. Here the CDR3 reads CASSLPGGASNEQFF. CDR3 nucleotides: TGTGCCAGCAGCCTCCCAGGGGGAGCAAGCAATGAGCAGTTCTTC.

V usage is TRBV28 and J usage is TRBJ2-7; D remains unclear. The V gene's germline CDR1 is MDHEN and CDR2 SYDVKM. This CDR3 has 17 residues. V gave up 2 bases and J gave up 2 bases, with 19 bases separating them. This CDR3 reads CASSLNTLGSTAYEQYF. CDR3 sequence (DNA): TGTGCCAGCAGTTTAAACACCTTAGGCTCAACGGCCTACGAGCAGTACTTC.

This clone has a handful of counts. This chain connects TRBV4-1 to TRBJ1-1; D might be TRBD1 (5 bases). The CDR3 extends over 15 amino acids. Germline CDR1 MGHRA, CDR2 YSYEKL. V was cut by 0 bases and J by 6 bases, with 14 bases left in between. The chain's CDR3 is CASSQDHFRGAEAFF. The CDR3 DNA follows: TGCGCCAGCAGCCAAGATCATTTTAGGGGAGCTGAAGCTTTCTTT.

The genes are TRBV14 and TRBJ1-4; D is undetermined. The germline V gene has CDR1 SGHDN and CDR2 FVKESK. V lost 7 bases to trimming and J lost 8 bases, with 14 bases between them. The CDR3 is 13 amino acids. The CDR3: CASTFTGSEKLFF. In DNA, the CDR3 is TGTGCCAGCACTTTTACGGGAAGCGAAAAACTGTTTTTT.

The chain employs TRBV5-6 and TRBJ1-2; D is uncertain. The CDR3 consists of 14 residues. Germline V lookup: CDR1 SGHDT, CDR2 YYEEEE. The ends were cut back, 1 base at V and 4 bases at J, with 11 bases in the middle. The CDR3 bases are TGTGCCAGCAGCTTGTACGCAGGCTCCTATGGCTACACCTTC. It codes for CASSLYAGSYGYTF. Full variable domain (rest looked up from reference TRBV5-6 and TRBJ1-2): DAGVTQSPTHLIKTRGQQVTLRCSPKSGHDTVSWYQQALGQGPQFIFQYYEEEERQRGNFPDRFSGHQFPNYSSELNVNALLLGDSALYLCASSLYAGSYGYTFGSGTRLTVV.